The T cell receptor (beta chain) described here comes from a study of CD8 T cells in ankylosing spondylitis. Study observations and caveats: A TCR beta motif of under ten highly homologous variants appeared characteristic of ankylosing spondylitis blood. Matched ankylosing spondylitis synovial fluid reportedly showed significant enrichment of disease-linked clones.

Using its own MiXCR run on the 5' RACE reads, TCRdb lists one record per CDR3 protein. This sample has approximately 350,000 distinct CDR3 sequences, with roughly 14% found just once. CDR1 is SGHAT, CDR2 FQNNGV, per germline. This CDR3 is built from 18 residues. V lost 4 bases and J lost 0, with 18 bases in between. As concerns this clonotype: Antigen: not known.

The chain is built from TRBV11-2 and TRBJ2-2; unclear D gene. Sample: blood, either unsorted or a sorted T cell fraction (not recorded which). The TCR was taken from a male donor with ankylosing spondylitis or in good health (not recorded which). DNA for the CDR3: TGTGCCAGCAGCTACAACCGGCCCCTGAGACCGAACACCGGGGAGCTGTTTTTT. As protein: CASSYNRPLRPNTGELFF.